The source of this T cell receptor beta chain is a study of T cell responses to AZD1222 COVID-19 vaccine. Study results and limitations: Of spike-specific TCRs, nearly half reportedly target regions left unmutated in variants. Baseline serostatus was positive in only a handful of AZD1222 recipients.

Per the germline V gene, CDR1 is SGHVS and CDR2 is FNYEAQ. This CDR3 comprises 17 residues. V was clipped by 4 bases and J by 4 bases, with 21 bases between them. Using immunoSEQ multiplex PCR, the repertoire was profiled, and TCRdb retains in-frame clones only, with some absent. Here the sample spans 100,000 to 150,000 clones, 85% to 90% being singletons. With regard to this clone: Its antigen is undetermined.

The input for sequencing was peripheral blood, taken on day 0 of AZD1222 vaccination. The J gene is TRBJ2-3, the V gene TRBV7-6, with D possibly TRBD2 on 7 matching bases. The sequence derives from an adult in good health. The CDR3 DNA reads as TGTGCCAGCAGCTGGCCCTTGACGGGGGGCTTAGCAGATACGCAGTATTTT. Translating it yields CASSWPLTGGLADTQYF.